The 20 T cell receptor beta chains presented below share a single source sample, sequenced in a study of T-cell reconstitution after alpha-beta-depleted transplantation in children. Researchers prepared the TCRbeta library using unique molecular identifiers, the study reports. TCRdb re-derived calls from the PCR reads in MiXCR, one entry per CDR3 protein. The sample lists about 490,000 distinct CDR3 sequences, 10% to 13% occurring once. Here the sequenced sample was PBMCs, taken before TCRalphabeta/CD19-depleted stem cell transplant. Source of these receptors: a child younger than 10 with inherited bone marrow failure, due to receive a stem cell transplant.

This clonotype was observed once. A much bigger clone sits one base away, suggesting this may be a read error. The V call is TRBV5-4, the J call TRBJ2-1; D remains unclear. In germline, CDR1 is SGHNT, CDR2 YYREEE (reference sequence). The CDR3 consists of 11 residues. The CDR3 bases are TGTGCCAGCAGCTCCATCGATGAGCAGCTCTTC. Translation: CASSSIDEQLF.

V is TRBV19 and J is TRBJ1-1, with TRBD1 matching 8 bases. The CDR3 loop spans 14 amino acids. Germline loops: CDR1 LNHDA, CDR2 SQIVND (reference sequence). The junction had 10 bases not matched to a gene; V was cut back by 8 bases and J by 5 bases. CDR3 sequence (DNA): TGTGCCAGTGAAGTTGGACAGGGAGGTACTGAAGCTTTCTTT. Encoded protein: CASEVGQGGTEAFF.

Ten or more counts support this clonotype. This chain connects TRBV5-1 to TRBJ2-7; D tentatively reads TRBD1 or TRBD2 (5 bases each). The V gene's germline CDR1 is SGHRS and CDR2 YFSETQ. Trimming shortened V by 4 bases and J by 0 bases, and 11 bases separated the two germline ends. This CDR3 is built from 14 residues. In nucleotides, the CDR3 is TGCGCCAGCAGCGGGACGGTAACCTCCTACGAGCAGTACTTC. Its translation is CASSGTVTSYEQYF.

The sample holds many counts of this clonotype. The chain has TRBV28 and TRBJ2-7; 10 bases are shared with TRBD1. With 10 bases clipped from V and 4 bases from J, the junction kept 7 bases outside the gene matches. CDR3 size: 13 residues. The germline V gene encodes CDR1 MDHEN and CDR2 SYDVKM. The CDR3 DNA sequence: TGTGCCACCCGGACAGGGGGAATTTACGAGCAGTACTTC. Protein sequence: CATRTGGIYEQYF.

This clonotype has only a few counts. The CDR3 nucleotides are TGCGCCAGCCCAGATGGCTACACCTTC. This sequence encodes CASPDGYTF. The chain joins TRBV5-1 to TRBJ1-2; D ambiguous. The CDR3 is made up of 9 amino acids. V dropped 7 bases and J dropped 6 bases, with 4 bases sitting between them. Germline loops: CDR1 SGHRS, CDR2 YFSETQ.

Many counts were recorded for this clonotype. The chain carries TRBV5-1 and TRBJ2-7; TRBD2 matches 11 bases. Germline-derived CDR1 and CDR2 are SGHRS and YFSETQ. This CDR3 is 16 amino acids long. V lost 1 base and J lost 5; bases outside the gene matches: 8. CDR3 sequence: CASSLSSGRAVNEQYF. CDR3 nucleotide sequence: TGCGCCAGCAGCTTGAGTAGCGGGAGGGCCGTCAACGAGCAGTACTTC.

A single count supports this clonotype. The junction does not match germline at one end; this may be a read error. This chain uses TRBV2 with TRBJ2-1; 12 nucleotides align to TRBD2. CDR3 length: 14 residues. The germline CDR1 and CDR2 sequences are SNHLY and FYNNEI. Here the CDR3 reads CTSSDGLAGGEQFF. For the CDR3, the DNA is TGTACCAGCAGTGATGGGCTAGCGGGAGGGGAGCAGTTCTTC.

The chain uses TRBV5-4 and TRBJ2-1, with 8 bases fitting TRBD2. The V gene end was trimmed by 0 bases and the J gene end by 4 bases; junction bases not matched to a gene: 6. The germline V gene has CDR1 SGHNT and CDR2 YYREEE (reference sequence). The CDR3 runs to 16 residues. The CDR3 protein is CASSLAGPSGYNEQFF. The CDR3 DNA follows: TGTGCCAGCAGCTTGGCAGGGCCTAGCGGGTACAATGAGCAGTTCTTC.

This clonotype has at least ten counts. V and J are TRBV10-3 and TRBJ2-1; perhaps D is TRBD1 or TRBD2 (5 bases each). There are 14 residues in the CDR3. Germline CDR1 and CDR2: ENHRY and SYGVKD. Trimming took off 10 bases at V and 7 bases at J, with 20 bases between the two ends. The CDR3 spells CATLDVGEKNEQFF. CDR3 nucleotides: TGTGCCACCTTGGACGTGGGGGAGAAGAATGAGCAGTTCTTC.

This clonotype was detected many times. The chain has TRBV12-3 or TRBV12-4 and TRBJ1-2; D possibly corresponds to TRBD1 (5 bases). V was trimmed by 2 bases and J by 4 bases, leaving 8 bases between them. The CDR3 runs 13 residues. The CDR3 sequence: CASSLRGTYGYTF. For the CDR3, the DNA is TGTGCCAGCAGTTTACGGGGGACCTATGGCTACACCTTC.

This clonotype has at least ten counts. The chain couples TRBV9 to TRBJ2-1; 7 bases match TRBD2. V shed 2 bases, J shed 9 bases, and the junction held 14 bases outside the gene matches. This CDR3 is built from 16 residues. Germline V gene sequence: CDR1 SGDLS, CDR2 YYNGEE. The CDR3 here is CASSVFTGGGTAEQFF. CDR3 nucleotide sequence: TGTGCCAGCAGCGTCTTCACTGGGGGGGGAACGGCTGAGCAGTTCTTC.

The rearrangement joins TRBV12-3 or TRBV12-4 to TRBJ2-7; D uncertain. V lost 8 bases and J 5 bases, leaving 16 bases between the germline ends. This CDR3 is built from 13 residues. The CDR3 DNA is TGTGCCAGCCGCCTGGATCTGGACCACGAGCAGTACTTC. It codes for CASRLDLDHEQYF.

This clonotype has only a few counts. This chain connects TRBV4-1 to TRBJ1-2; D is undetermined. CDR3 size: 14 residues. Germline V gives CDR1 MGHRA, CDR2 YSYEKL. Trimming pared 0 bases from V and 5 bases from J, leaving 10 bases between. Here the CDR3 DNA reads TGCGCCAGCAGCCAAGAGCGGAGAGGGTATGGCTACACCTTC. This translates into CASSQERRGYGYTF.

This clonotype was seen repeatedly, ten times or more. The chain combines TRBV28 with TRBJ1-5, with no clear D. Germline V gives CDR1 MDHEN, CDR2 SYDVKM. V was pared by 5 bases and J by 0 bases, with 17 bases between. The CDR3 contains 17 residues. The CDR3 loop is CASSRGGLGYSNQPQHF. The CDR3 DNA reads TGTGCCAGCAGTCGAGGAGGGTTGGGGTATAGCAATCAGCCCCAGCATTTT.

This clonotype was observed at least ten times. This chain links TRBV6-2 or TRBV6-3 with TRBJ2-7; D is possibly TRBD1 or TRBD2 (5 bases each). V shed 6 bases and J shed 6 bases, with 18 bases lying between them. Per germline, CDR1 MNHEY and CDR2 SVGEGT. The CDR3 totals 14 residues. CDR3 nucleotides: TGTGCCAGCAGCACGCCGGGGCTAAAGAGCGAGCAGTACTTC. This gives the protein CASSTPGLKSEQYF.

Of note for this clonotype: An end of the junction differs from the germline gene, which may be a read error. V and J are TRBV20-1 and TRBJ2-5, with a weak D call TRBD2 (5 bases). The CDR3 runs to 13 residues. Per germline, CDR1 DFQATT and CDR2 SNEGSKA (reference sequence). CDR3 region: CSVRRPGPETQYF. The CDR3 coding sequence is TGCAGTGTAAGGAGGCCTGGACCAGAGACCCAGTATTTC.

This clonotype was picked up many times. The CDR3 region has the DNA TGTGCCAGCAGCCAACTAGCGACCTCCTACGAGCAGTACTTC. Encoded protein: CASSQLATSYEQYF. The chain joins TRBV3-1 to TRBJ2-7, with D possibly TRBD2 on 6 matching bases. Germline CDR1 reads LGHDT; CDR2 reads YNNKEL (reference sequence). The germline V and J ends were trimmed by 2 bases and 0 bases, with 8 bases remaining between them. The CDR3 runs to 14 residues.

The chain is built from TRBV27 and TRBJ2-1, with D possibly being TRBD2 (6 bases). This CDR3 spans 17 amino acids. The V end lost 6 bases, the J end lost 9 bases, and 27 bases lay between the germline ends. Germline V gene lookup returns CDR1 MNHEY and CDR2 SMNVEV (reference sequence). As DNA, the CDR3 is TGTGCCAGCAGCCCTATACTCGGCGGGAAAAGACGTGGTGAGCAGTTCTTC. Protein product: CASSPILGGKRRGEQFF.

This clonotype has just a few counts. The chain employs TRBV20-1 and TRBJ1-3; D uncertain. Germline V gene lookup returns CDR1 DFQATT and CDR2 SNEGSKA (reference sequence). This CDR3 is 17 amino acids long. The V and J ends lost 3 bases and 0 bases respectively, with 18 bases between them. The CDR3 DNA reads TGCAGTGCTAGTGATCTGATAGACTCCTTCTCTGGAAACACCATATATTTT. Translating it yields CSASDLIDSFSGNTIYF.

This clonotype was found many times. The V call is TRBV6-5, the J call TRBJ2-3; possible D gene TRBD2, 6 bases. The V and J ends lost 2 bases and 4 bases respectively, with 13 bases between them. The CDR3 length is 15 residues. CDR1 is MNHEY, CDR2 SVGAGI, per germline. The DNA for the CDR3 is TGTGCCAGCAGTTACGGCCCAGCGGGCCCAGATACGCAGTATTTT. Its translation: CASSYGPAGPDTQYF.